This record concerns one T cell receptor beta chain sequence. Its specificity is unknown. Following RNA extraction, reverse transcription yielded cDNA that acted as the sequencing template. TCRdb keeps only in-frame clones here, not all; method: immunoSEQ multiplex PCR. The table includes about 180,000 clones, roughly 50% detected once. V dropped 5 bases and J dropped 0 bases, with 11 bases sitting between them. The CDR3 has 14 amino acids. Germline-derived CDR1 and CDR2 are MDHEN and SYDVKM. The sample's treatment: oral pan-JAK inhibitor, 5-10 mg twice daily. This sample was taken from a study of CD8+ T cells in alopecia areata. Study-level background: Tofacitinib treatment spanned 6 to 18 months, with 6 months off drug afterward. The study, taken as a whole, reports: Many expanded lesional clones stayed in scalp and blood while on tofacitinib. Compared with normal scalp, lesional scalp had higher clonality and more expanded CD8+ clones.

Sample: CD8+ T cells sorted from blood, taken at week 24, from a patient treated with tofacitinib. This clonotype was obtained from a human donor with alopecia areata. The chain uses TRBV28 and TRBJ2-7; no clear D. The CDR3 loop reads CASSLQRDSYEQYF. The CDR3 region has the DNA TGTGCCAGCAGTCTGCAAAGGGACTCCTACGAGCAGTACTTC.